This is a list of T cell receptor beta chains from one sample in a study of blood T cell repertoires in COVID-19. Generated by immunoSEQ multiplex PCR, the TCRdb table keeps only in-frame clones and is missing some. The sample has more than 150,000 clones; around 80% are singletons. Sample: peripheral blood. The receptor set was obtained from a woman aged 80 or over with active or convalescent COVID-19. Each CDR3 is given with its conserved first and last residue. Fields, in order: J gene, V gene, D gene, clone size, CDR3 DNA, CDR3 protein. D genes are given only for firm matches. Clone size, where shown, is once, few, many, or a class for clones that have expanded.

TRBJ1-6 | TRBV7-3 | TRBD1 | few | TGTGCCAGCAGCTTGCGACAGGGGAATTCACCCCTCCACTTT | CASSLRQGNSPLHF
TRBJ2-7 | TRBV4-1 | TRBD2 | . | TGCGCCAGCAGCCAAGATGGCATGGGACTAGTCCCTTCCGAGCAGTACTTC | CASSQDGMGLVPSEQYF
TRBJ2-3 | TRBV11-3 | . | . | TGTGCCAGCAGCTCGGGACTGCTCAAGGATACGCAGTATTTT | CASSSGLLKDTQYF
TRBJ1-2 | TRBV30 | TRBD1 | . | TGTGCCTGGATCAGAGGGACAGGGGCCTATGGCTACACCTTC | CAWIRGTGAYGYTF
TRBJ2-1 | TRBV6-2/TRBV6-3 | . | . | TGTGCCAGCAGCCCAGGGGGGGACGTGCAGTTCTTC | CASSPGGDVQFF
TRBJ2-6 | TRBV7-9 | . | once | TGTGCCAGCAATCTAAGACAGGAAGCGACCAACGTCCTGACTTTC | CASNLRQEATNVLTF
TRBJ2-3 | TRBV10-2 | . | once | TGCGCCAGCTCCCCGCGCGGCACAGATACGCAGTATTTT | CASSPRGTDTQYF
TRBJ1-4 | TRBV18 | . | . | TGTGCCAGCTCACTACAGGCGGGGACAACTAATGAAAAACTGTTTTTT | CASSLQAGTTNEKLFF
TRBJ1-1 | TRBV9 | . | . | TGTGCCAGCAGCGCTTCGACGGGTTACACTGAAGCTTTCTTT | CASSASTGYTEAFF
TRBJ1-2 | TRBV4-1 | . | . | TGCGCCAGCAGCCAAGATCTGGGCGCGTGGTTCGGCTATGGCTACACCTTC | CASSQDLGAWFGYGYTF
TRBJ2-7 | TRBV13 | TRBD1 | . | TGTGCCAGCAGTTCAGGGGGCTCCTACGAGCAGTACTTC | CASSSGGSYEQYF
TRBJ1-5 | TRBV6-5 | . | . | TGTGCCAGCCTCGGAGAGAATCAGCCCCAGCATTTT | CASLGENQPQHF
TRBJ2-3 | TRBV18 | . | . | TGTGCCAGCTCACTCCTGGACTCCACAGATACGCAGTATTTT | CASSLLDSTDTQYF
TRBJ1-2 | TRBV20-1 | . | once | TGCAGTGCTAGTCGACAGAACTATGGCTACACCTTC | CSASRQNYGYTF
TRBJ1-5 | TRBV5-4 | . | once | TGTGCCAGCAGCTTGGGGGGCGGCAGCAATCAGCCCCAGCATTTT | CASSLGGGSNQPQHF
TRBJ1-1 | TRBV15 | . | . | TGTGCCACCAGGCGAGGGGGAAAGACTGAAGCTTTCTTT | CATRRGGKTEAFF
TRBJ1-4 | TRBV9 | . | . | TGTGCCAGCAGCCCGGGCAGGGCAGGCCGAACTAATGAAAAACTGTTTTTT | CASSPGRAGRTNEKLFF
TRBJ1-6 | TRBV5-1 | . | . | TGCGCCAGCAGCTCCAGGGAAGGTTCTTCACCCCTCCACTTT | CASSSREGSSPLHF
TRBJ2-7 | TRBV11-2 | . | . | TGTGCCAGCAGAAAACTCAGGGGCCCCTACGAGCAGTACTTC | CASRKLRGPYEQYF
TRBJ2-4 | TRBV9 | TRBD1 | . | TGTGCCAGCAGCGTAGGGACAGGGGGCGCCGGGAACATTCAGTACTTC | CASSVGTGGAGNIQYF
TRBJ2-3 | TRBV9 | . | once | TGTGCCAGCAGCGTAGAGGCCCAGGGGCCCACAGATACGCAGTATTTT | CASSVEAQGPTDTQYF
TRBJ2-5 | TRBV5-4 | . | . | TGTGCCAGCAGCTCGGCGGAAGGCCACCAAGAGACCCAGTACTTC | CASSSAEGHQETQYF
TRBJ2-3 | TRBV5-6 | TRBD1 | . | TGTGCCAGCAGCAGGGGACAGGGGTATTTTGCAGATACGCAGTATTTT | CASSRGQGYFADTQYF
TRBJ1-2 | TRBV4-2 | . | . | TGTGCCAGCAGCCAAGATGCAGGGTTCGGTGGTGGCTACACCTTC | CASSQDAGFGGGYTF
TRBJ1-2 | TRBV5-4 | TRBD1 | . | TGTGCCAGCAGCTTGCTCGGACAGGGGGCGCGAGGCTACACCTTC | CASSLLGQGARGYTF
TRBJ1-1 | TRBV9 | . | . | TGTGCCAGCAGCGTAGGGGAGGCGAACACTGAAGCTTTCTTT | CASSVGEANTEAFF
TRBJ1-1 | TRBV20-1 | . | . | TGCAGTGCTTTCTTGAACACTGAAGCTTTCTTT | CSAFLNTEAFF
TRBJ2-3 | TRBV5-1 | . | . | TGCGCCAGCAGCTTGGTTCCGGGAAGCACAGATACGCAGTATTTT | CASSLVPGSTDTQYF
TRBJ1-1 | TRBV6-5 | . | . | TGTGCCAGCACCAAAACCGGGGATCCAAAAGCTTTCTTT | CASTKTGDPKAFF
TRBJ1-1 | TRBV10-2 | . | few | TGCGCCAGCAATCCCCAGGGCGCTGTCAACACTGAAGCTTTCTTT | CASNPQGAVNTEAFF
TRBJ2-2 | TRBV24-1 | . | . | TGTGCCACCAGTGATTTTAGAACGAACACCGGGGAGCTGTTTTTT | CATSDFRTNTGELFF
TRBJ2-1 | TRBV6-5 | . | . | TGTGCCAGCAGGGGTGGAGGAGGGAATGAGCAGTTCTTC | CASRGGGGNEQFF
TRBJ2-5 | TRBV28 | . | . | TGTGCCAGCAGTCCGTCAGGCGGGGAAGGGCAAGAGACCCAGTACTTC | CASSPSGGEGQETQYF
TRBJ1-4 | TRBV3-1/TRBV3-2 | . | . | TGTGCCAGCAGCCAAGCGCTAGGGGATAAAAAACTGTTTTTT | CASSQALGDKKLFF
TRBJ1-4 | TRBV5-8 | . | . | TGTGCCAGCAGCCCAAGTCCCGGGGAACTGTTTTTT | CASSPSPGELFF
TRBJ1-1 | TRBV7-9 | . | . | TGTGCCAGCAGCTTAGTAGTTGATGGGACTTCAGCTTTCTTT | CASSLVVDGTSAFF
TRBJ1-5 | TRBV28 | TRBD1 | once | TGTGCCAGCAGCGGGGGACAGGGGATTAGCAATCAGCCCCAGCATTTT | CASSGGQGISNQPQHF
TRBJ1-5 | TRBV28 | . | . | TGTGCCAGCAGTTTAAACCTAGAGAGGCCCCAGCATTTT | CASSLNLERPQHF
TRBJ2-7 | TRBV6-5 | TRBD1 | . | TGTGCCAGCAGAGGGGACAGATACGAGCAGTACTTC | CASRGDRYEQYF
TRBJ1-1 | TRBV19 | TRBD1 | . | TGTGCCAGTAGTCCCCGTCGCCCGGGACAGGGGGCGGTCACTGAAGCTTTCTTT | CASSPRRPGQGAVTEAFF
TRBJ2-1 | TRBV15 | . | few | TGTGCCACCAGCAGAGATTTAGGGCAGGGTTGGGTCGATGAGCAGTTCTTC | CATSRDLGQGWVDEQFF
TRBJ2-3 | TRBV4-3 | TRBD2 | . | TGCGCCAGCAGCCAATCGGGACTAGCGCCAACAGATACGCAGTATTTT | CASSQSGLAPTDTQYF
TRBJ1-1 | TRBV28 | TRBD1 | . | TGTGCCAGCAGAGACTCTGTGGGACAGGGGGCTGGGGGGGCTGAAGCTTTCTTT | CASRDSVGQGAGGAEAFF
TRBJ2-7 | TRBV24-1 | . | . | TGTGCCACCAGTGCAAGGGGCTCCTACGAGCAGTACTTC | CATSARGSYEQYF
TRBJ2-7 | TRBV5-4 | . | . | TGTGCCAGCAGCTTGCGGGAGCCCAGCGAGCAGTACTTC | CASSLREPSEQYF
TRBJ2-7 | TRBV30 | TRBD2 | . | TGTGCCTGGAGTGTCCTTACTAGCGGGGCAGAGCAGTACTTC | CAWSVLTSGAEQYF
TRBJ1-1 | TRBV28 | . | few | TGTGCCAGCAGTGCTCGACAGTACACTGAAGCTTTCTTT | CASSARQYTEAFF
TRBJ2-2 | TRBV3-1/TRBV3-2 | . | . | TGTGCCAGCAGCCAAGATATCATTGCGGCTGGGACTCTCACCGGGGAGCTGTTTTTT | CASSQDIIAAGTLTGELFF
TRBJ2-3 | TRBV28 | TRBD2 | . | TGTGCCAGCAGTCTGAGGACTAGCGGGGTGGGAGATACGCAGTATTTT | CASSLRTSGVGDTQYF
TRBJ1-3 | TRBV3-1/TRBV3-2 | . | . | TGTGCCAGCAGCCAAGGTAGCAGGGGCTCTGGAAACACCATATATTTT | CASSQGSRGSGNTIYF
TRBJ2-1 | TRBV9 | TRBD2 | . | TGTGCCAGCAGCGCCGGGGGGAACTCCTACAATGAGCAGTTCTTC | CASSAGGNSYNEQFF
TRBJ1-6 | TRBV28 | TRBD1 | . | TGTGCCAGCAAAAATAGGGACAGGTTCGTCTCACCCCTCCACTTT | CASKNRDRFVSPLHF
TRBJ2-2 | TRBV4-1 | TRBD2 | . | TGCGCCAGCAGATGGACTAGCGGGGTCGACACCGGGGAGCTGTTTTTT | CASRWTSGVDTGELFF
TRBJ1-1 | TRBV28 | TRBD1 | . | TGTGCCAGCAGTCCAGGGGGTGGGACTGAAGCTTTCTTT | CASSPGGGTEAFF
TRBJ2-1 | TRBV10-1 | TRBD2 | . | TGCGCCAGCAGTGGCCCAGCGGGGGGCTCCTACAATGAGCAGTTCTTC | CASSGPAGGSYNEQFF
TRBJ1-6 | TRBV5-1 | . | few | TGCGCCAGCAGCTTGGGTACAGGGAACAATTCACCCCTCCACTTT | CASSLGTGNNSPLHF
TRBJ1-1 | TRBV18 | . | once | TGTGCCAGCTCACCCCCGGGACAGAACACTGAAGCTTTCTTT | CASSPPGQNTEAFF